This TCR beta chain was profiled in a study of molecular identifiers for immune sequencing clone quantification. TCRdb reprocessed the PCR reads with MiXCR, giving one entry per CDR3 protein. The sample records a few hundred thousand distinct CDR3 sequences, approximately 25% being singletons. The table lists this clonotype with many counts. The V and J ends lost 7 bases and 0 bases respectively, with 12 bases between them. CDR1 and CDR2 from the germline V gene are SQVTM and ANQGSEA. The CDR3 sequence is 13 residues long. The sequencing sample was made of naive CD8+ T cells from blood, with Jurkat cell RNA spiked in. Subset of the sample: FACS-sorted CD8+CD4-CCR7+CD45RA+ naive T cells. This TCR was sampled from a human donor in good health. Some libraries in this study had Jurkat cell RNA spiked in. The chain has TRBV29-1 and TRBJ2-5; weak D call: TRBD1 (6 bases). CDR3 protein: CSALRDNQETQYF. Here the CDR3 DNA reads TGCAGCGCTCTCCGGGACAACCAAGAGACCCAGTACTTC. The variable domain in full, with the rest retrieved from reference TRBV29-1 and TRBJ2-5, is SAVISQKPSRDICQRGTSLTIQCQVDSQVTMMFWYRQQPGQSLTLIATANQGSEATYESGFVIDKFPISRPNLTFSTLTVSNMSPEDSSIYLCSALRDNQETQYFGPGTRLLVL.